Listed here are 5 T cell receptor beta chains from one sample, sequenced in a study of shared clonotypes between healthy human individuals. TCRdb's copy holds only in-frame clones and misses some; the assay was immunoSEQ multiplex PCR. Of 170,000 or so clones listed, 66% were seen once; the top ten hold under 11%. The sample taken for sequencing was memory CD4+ T cells sorted from blood. As to subset: CD45RA-negative fraction. These TCRs come from a man in his thirties or forties in good health.

This sequence joins TRBV7-9 and TRBJ2-7; D is undetermined. V was trimmed by 5 bases and J by 3 bases, leaving 8 bases between them. Germline V gives CDR1 SEHNR, CDR2 FQNEAQ (reference sequence). The CDR3 is 12 residues long. The CDR3 DNA follows: TGTGCCAGCAGCCCGCTGTTCTACGAGCAGTACTTC. Encoded protein: CASSPLFYEQYF.

The chain links TRBV19 to TRBJ1-1, with D tentatively TRBD1 (5 bases). Germline V gives CDR1 LNHDA, CDR2 SQIVND (reference sequence). V lost 0 bases to trimming and J lost 6 bases, with 11 bases between them. The CDR3 has 14 amino acids. The CDR3 loop reads CASSIDRQGPEAFF. CDR3 in DNA: TGTGCCAGTAGTATAGATCGGCAGGGCCCTGAAGCTTTCTTT.

This clone was detected ten times or more. The rearrangement joins TRBV5-4 to TRBJ2-6, with 10 bases lining up with TRBD1. Trimming removed 2 bases from V and 12 bases from J; junction bases left unmatched: 2. The CDR3 sequence is 13 residues long. Germline-derived CDR1 and CDR2 are SGHNT and YYREEE (reference sequence). The DNA of the CDR3 is TGTGCCAGCAGCTTCGGGACAGGGGTCGTCCTGACTTTC. Translated: CASSFGTGVVLTF.

Only one count was recorded for this clone. The V and J genes are TRBV18 and TRBJ2-7; 8 nucleotides agree with TRBD1. Germline V gives CDR1 KGHSH, CDR2 LQKENI. CDR3 length: 14 amino acids. V was pared by 5 bases and J by 2 bases, with 5 bases of the junction left unmatched. CDR3 protein: CASSVTGETYEQYF. The CDR3 region has the DNA TGTGCCAGCTCAGTGACAGGGGAGACCTACGAGCAGTACTTC.

This clone was recorded a few times. The chain carries TRBV12-2 and TRBJ2-7; the table calls TRBD1, which could not be checked here. TRBV12-2 is deemed a pseudogene. There are 15 residues in the CDR3. The CDR3 is CASRLAGTVSYEQYF. The CDR3 DNA is TGTGCAAGTCGCTTAGCCGGGACAGTTTCCTACGAGCAGTACTTC.